The TCR beta chain under discussion was sequenced for a study of shared clonotypes between healthy human individuals. The method was immunoSEQ multiplex PCR; TCRdb's version includes in-frame clones alone and lacks a portion of them. The table records roughly 300,000 clones, around nine tenths of them present only once. Study-level points and caveats: Of the naive CD4 clonotypes, roughly 5% were shared across several donors.

The CDR3 is made up of 19 amino acids. Per the germline V gene, CDR1 is MNHEY and CDR2 is SMNVEV (reference sequence). The V end lost 8 bases, the J end lost 4 bases, and 27 bases lay between the germline ends. This clone was counted at least ten times. The antigen is unknown. The chain joins TRBV27 to TRBJ2-6; D might be TRBD1 (5 bases). The sequenced material came from memory CD8+ T cells sorted from blood. The subset here: CD45RO+ cells pooled with CCR7-negative TemRA cells. This receptor was obtained from a man aged 18 to 35 in good health. Written as DNA, the CDR3 is TGTGCCAGCTCAACCCTAGGGGCGACAGACCTCTCCGGGGCCAACGTCCTGACTTTC. It codes for CASSTLGATDLSGANVLTF.